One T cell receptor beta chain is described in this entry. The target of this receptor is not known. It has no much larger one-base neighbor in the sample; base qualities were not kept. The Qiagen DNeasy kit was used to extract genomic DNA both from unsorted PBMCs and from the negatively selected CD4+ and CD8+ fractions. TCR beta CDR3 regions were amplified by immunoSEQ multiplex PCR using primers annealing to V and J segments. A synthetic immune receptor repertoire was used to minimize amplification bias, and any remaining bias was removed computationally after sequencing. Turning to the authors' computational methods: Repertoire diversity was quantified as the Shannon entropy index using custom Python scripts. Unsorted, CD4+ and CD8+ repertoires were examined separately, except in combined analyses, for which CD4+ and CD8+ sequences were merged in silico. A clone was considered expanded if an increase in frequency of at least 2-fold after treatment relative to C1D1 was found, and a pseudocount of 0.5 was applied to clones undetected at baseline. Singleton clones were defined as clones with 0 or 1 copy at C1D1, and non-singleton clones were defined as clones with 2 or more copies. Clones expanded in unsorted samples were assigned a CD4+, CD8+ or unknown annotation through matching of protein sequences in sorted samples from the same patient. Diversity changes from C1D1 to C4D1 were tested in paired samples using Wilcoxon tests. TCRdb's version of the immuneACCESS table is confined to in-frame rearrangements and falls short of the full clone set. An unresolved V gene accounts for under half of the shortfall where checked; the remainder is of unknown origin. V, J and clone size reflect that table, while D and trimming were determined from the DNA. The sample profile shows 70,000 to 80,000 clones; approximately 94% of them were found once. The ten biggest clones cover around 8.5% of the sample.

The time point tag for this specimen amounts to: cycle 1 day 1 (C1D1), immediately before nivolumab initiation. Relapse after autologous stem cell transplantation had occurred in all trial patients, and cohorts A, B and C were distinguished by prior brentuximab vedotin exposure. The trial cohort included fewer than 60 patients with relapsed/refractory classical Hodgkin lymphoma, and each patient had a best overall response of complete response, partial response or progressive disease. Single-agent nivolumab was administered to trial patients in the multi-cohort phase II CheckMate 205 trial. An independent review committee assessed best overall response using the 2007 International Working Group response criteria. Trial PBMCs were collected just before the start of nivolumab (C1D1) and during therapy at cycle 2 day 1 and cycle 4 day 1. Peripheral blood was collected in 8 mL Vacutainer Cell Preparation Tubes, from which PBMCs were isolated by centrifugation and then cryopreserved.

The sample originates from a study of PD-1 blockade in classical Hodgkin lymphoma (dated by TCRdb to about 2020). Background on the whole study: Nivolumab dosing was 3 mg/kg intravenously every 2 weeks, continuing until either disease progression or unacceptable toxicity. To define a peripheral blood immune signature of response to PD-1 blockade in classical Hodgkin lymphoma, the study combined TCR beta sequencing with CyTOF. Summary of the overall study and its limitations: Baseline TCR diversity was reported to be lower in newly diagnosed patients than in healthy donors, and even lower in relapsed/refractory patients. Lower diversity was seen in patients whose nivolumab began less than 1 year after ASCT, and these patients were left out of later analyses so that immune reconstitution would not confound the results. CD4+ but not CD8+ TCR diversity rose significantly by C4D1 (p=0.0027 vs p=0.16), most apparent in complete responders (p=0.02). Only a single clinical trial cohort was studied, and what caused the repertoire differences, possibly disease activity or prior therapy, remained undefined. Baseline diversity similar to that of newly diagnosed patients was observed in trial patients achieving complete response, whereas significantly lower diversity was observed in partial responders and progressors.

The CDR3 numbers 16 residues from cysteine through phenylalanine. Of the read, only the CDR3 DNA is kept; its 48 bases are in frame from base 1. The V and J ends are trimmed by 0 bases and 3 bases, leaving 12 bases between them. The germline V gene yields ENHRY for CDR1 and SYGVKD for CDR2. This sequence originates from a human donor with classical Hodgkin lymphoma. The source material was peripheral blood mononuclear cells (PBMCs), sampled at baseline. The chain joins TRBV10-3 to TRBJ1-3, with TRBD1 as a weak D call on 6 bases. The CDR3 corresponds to CAISESPGAGGNTIYF. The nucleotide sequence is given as TGTGCCATCAGTGAGTCTCCAGGGGCGGGTGGAAACACCATATATTTT.